This T cell receptor beta chain was recovered during a study of T cells in Graves' hyperthyroidism and ophthalmopathy. Findings of the study overall: Also found in blood were most expanded thyroid clonotypes above 0.001.

Amplified TCR beta CDR3 regions derived from RNA transcripts. TCR CDR3 underwent first-round RT-PCR with the HTBI primer set. TCRdb called the multiplex PCR reads again in MiXCR, with one record for every CDR3 protein. The sample lists fewer than 600,000 distinct CDR3 sequences; around 15% were seen once. This clonotype was seen repeatedly, ten times or more. As yet, its antigen is unknown. The CDR3 contains 13 residues. V was clipped by 4 bases and J by 6 bases, with 10 bases between them. This sequence was found in a woman under 30 with Graves' hyperthyroidism. The chain joins TRBV12-3 or TRBV12-4 to TRBJ1-5; D possibly corresponds to TRBD1 (5 bases). Sequencing input: blood. CDR3 bases: TGTGCCAGCAGTTGGGGGGAATCTCAGCCCCAGCATTTT. Amino acids: CASSWGESQPQHF.